This T cell receptor beta chain emerged from a study of blood T cells in healthy people across ages. The V and J ends lost 6 bases and 0 bases respectively, with 15 bases between them. Germline assignment: CDR1 MNHEY and CDR2 SMNVEV (reference sequence). The CDR3 is made up of 15 amino acids. Next came a second PCR, run for about 6 to 12 cycles, which used a sample-barcoded 5' primer along with a J-beta primer mix. Each sample provided no less than 3 million CDR3-containing paired-end reads. TCRdb re-called the 5' RACE reads with MiXCR, one entry per CDR3 protein. The data show about 1.1 million distinct CDR3 sequences, with approximately 38% seen just once and approximately 14% held by the top ten.

Input material: blood. The clonotype was recovered from a man younger than 30 in good health. The V and J genes are TRBV27 and TRBJ2-7, with a tentative D call TRBD1 (6 bases). CDR3 sequence (DNA): TGTGCCAGCAGCGCATTGGGGGCAAGCTCCTACGAGCAGTACTTC. Protein product: CASSALGASSYEQYF.